The clone carrying this T cell receptor (beta chain) was seen repeatedly, ten times or more. The target antigen is unknown. A junction end diverges from the germline sequence, so it may reflect a read error. Using RNA transcripts as the source, TCR beta CDR3 regions were amplified. With the HTBI primer set, the TCR CDR3 went through a first round of RT-PCR. TCRdb re-called the multiplex PCR reads with MiXCR, one entry per CDR3 protein. The sample lists approximately 590,000 distinct CDR3 sequences, less than 20% occurring once. The data stem from a study of T cells in Graves' hyperthyroidism and ophthalmopathy. Reasons for excluding patients were uncontrolled infection, other autoimmune disease, pregnancy or lactation. Every diagnosis used clinical symptoms, serum thyroxine and TRAb, thyroid ultrasound and orbital computed tomography. Cells are PBMCs isolated from more than 8.5 ml of fresh blood. Germline V lookup: CDR1 SGHRS, CDR2 YFSETQ. This CDR3 spans 12 amino acids.

General study results and limits: Blood also held most thyroid clonotypes expanded beyond 0.001.

This clonotype originated in a woman aged 25-40 years with Graves' hyperthyroidism. V usage is TRBV5-1 and J usage is TRBJ2-2; D remains unclear. Sequences were obtained from blood. In nucleotides, the CDR3 is TGTGCCAGCAGCTTAGACACCGGGGAGCTGTTTTTT. This translates into CASSLDTGELFF.